Shown below are 21 T cell receptor beta chains from a single sample sequenced in a study of blood T cell repertoires in COVID-19. The table came from immunoSEQ multiplex PCR; TCRdb's copy has only in-frame clones and leaves some out. The top ten clones hold roughly 7.2% of a sample with around 340,000 clones, 75% to 90% of them seen once. Sequenced input: peripheral blood. Every receptor here comes from a woman aged 55-70 years with COVID-19, enrolled during active disease.

The chain uses TRBV20-1 and TRBJ2-1, with 9 nucleotides matching TRBD2. The CDR3 loop spans 15 amino acids. Germline lookup yields CDR1 DFQATT and CDR2 SNEGSKA (reference sequence). Losses at the gene ends were 3 bases for V and 1 base for J; bases not matched to a gene: 4. This CDR3 reads CSASFAGGSYNEQFF. The CDR3 bases are TGCAGTGCTAGTTTTGCGGGGGGGTCCTACAATGAGCAGTTCTTC.

This rearrangement joins TRBV9 to TRBJ2-5, with 10 bases identical to TRBD2. With 3 bases clipped from V and 0 bases from J, the junction kept 5 bases outside the gene matches. Germline V gene sequence: CDR1 SGDLS, CDR2 YYNGEE. The CDR3 is 16 amino acids. CDR3 nucleotide sequence: TGTGCCAGCAGCGCGGTAGCGGGGGGCCACCAAGAGACCCAGTACTTC. It codes for CASSAVAGGHQETQYF.

The chain recombines TRBV13 with TRBJ1-2; no clear D. This CDR3 is built from 12 residues. Germline CDR1 PRHDT, CDR2 FYEKMQ (reference sequence). Trimming shortened V by 5 bases and J by 4 bases, and 8 bases separated the two germline ends. The CDR3 spells CASSIRFYGYTF. CDR3 bases: TGTGCCAGCAGCATTCGGTTCTATGGCTACACCTTC.

V usage is TRBV20-1 and J usage is TRBJ2-1; 7 bases map to TRBD2. The trim removed 3 bases at V and 3 bases at J, leaving 5 bases unmatched. The CDR3 runs to 14 residues. Germline V gives CDR1 DFQATT, CDR2 SNEGSKA (reference sequence). The CDR3 region has the DNA TGCAGTGCTAGTTCGGGGGGTGACTACAATGAGCAGTTCTTC. The encoded protein is CSASSGGDYNEQFF.

V is TRBV19 and J is TRBJ2-2; D perhaps matches TRBD1 (5 bases). V shed 9 bases and J shed 0 bases, with 11 bases lying between them. Per the germline V gene, CDR1 is LNHDA and CDR2 is SQIVND (reference sequence). This CDR3 is built from 14 residues. The CDR3 sequence: CASQGRSNTGELFF. The CDR3 nucleotides are TGTGCCAGCCAGGGAAGGTCGAACACCGGGGAGCTGTTTTTT.

The chain joins TRBV12-3 or TRBV12-4 to TRBJ2-7; 7 bases map to TRBD1. This CDR3 contains 12 residues. Losses at the gene ends were 6 bases for V and 8 bases for J; bases not matched to a gene: 7. The CDR3 sequence is CASSTGTAKQYF. In DNA, the CDR3 is TGTGCCAGCAGCACCGGGACAGCCAAGCAGTACTTC.

This clone was observed at least ten times. This sample also contains other DNA sequences that code for the same CDR3. This sequence joins TRBV7-2 and TRBJ2-7; D gene ambiguous. V lost 1 base to trimming and J lost 4 bases, with 8 bases between them. The CDR3 runs to 13 residues. The germline gives CDR1 SGHTA, CDR2 FQGNSA. The CDR3 loop is CASSLEAEYEQYF. In DNA, the CDR3 is TGTGCCAGCAGCTTAGAGGCGGAGTACGAGCAGTACTTC.

The rearrangement joins TRBV19 to TRBJ1-2; tentative D call: TRBD1 (6 bases). Trimming took off 7 bases at V and 5 bases at J, with 14 bases between the two ends. CDR3 length: 13 amino acids. The germline V gene has CDR1 LNHDA and CDR2 SQIVND (reference sequence). The CDR3 here is CASTPGTYYGYTF. The CDR3 DNA sequence: TGTGCCAGTACCCCGGGGACATATTATGGCTACACCTTC. Full variable domain (missing parts from reference TRBV19 and TRBJ1-2): DGGITQSPKYLFRKEGQNVTLSCEQNLNHDAMYWYRQDPGQGLRLIYYSQIVNDFQKGDIAEGYSVSREKKESFPLTVTSAQKNPTAFYLCASTPGTYYGYTFGSGTRLTVV.

This clone occurred a few times. The chain combines TRBV14 with TRBJ2-2; tentative D call: TRBD2 (6 bases). Looked up from germline, CDR1 is SGHDN and CDR2 is FVKESK. The CDR3 runs 14 residues. Trimming shortened V by 3 bases and J by 6 bases, and 11 bases separated the two germline ends. This CDR3 is CASSHIGGSGELFF. As DNA, the CDR3 is TGTGCCAGCAGCCACATCGGAGGGTCCGGGGAGCTGTTTTTT.

This chain uses TRBV4-2 with TRBJ2-7; 7 bases match TRBD2. The V gene end was trimmed by 4 bases and the J gene end by 1 base; junction bases not matched to a gene: 13. Germline CDR1 reads LGHNA; CDR2 reads YNFKEQ. The length of the CDR3 is 17 residues. The DNA for the CDR3 is TGTGCCAGCAGCCGGTCTTACAGCGGGGAACATTCCTACGAGCAGTACTTC. It yields the protein CASSRSYSGEHSYEQYF.

The gene calls are TRBV21-1 and TRBJ1-2. TRBV21-1 is shown as a pseudogene. The CDR3 spans 13 residues. CDR3 sequence: CARREGRRYGYTF. The CDR3 nucleotides read TGTGCCAGGCGTGAGGGCAGACGCTATGGCTACACCTTC.

V gene TRBV12-5 combines with J gene TRBJ2-3; 8 nucleotides align to TRBD2. Germline CDR1 and CDR2: LGHNT and FRNRAP. With V trimmed by 1 base and J by 11 bases, 20 bases remained unmatched. The CDR3 extends over 18 amino acids. CDR3 nucleotide sequence: TGTGCTAGTGGTTTGGGGATAGACATGCGGGGGGACGTTTTTGTGCAGTATTTT. As protein: CASGLGIDMRGDVFVQYF.

V usage is TRBV2 and J usage is TRBJ2-7; TRBD1 matches at 10 bases. J was trimmed by 5 bases and V by 6 bases; bases with no gene match: 4. CDR1 and CDR2 from the germline V gene are SNHLY and FYNNEI. This CDR3 has 13 amino acids. In nucleotides, the CDR3 is TGTGCCAGCAGACTGACAGGGGGCGACGAGCAGTACTTC. Protein sequence: CASRLTGGDEQYF.

The chain combines TRBV4-2 with TRBJ2-1; D unclear. V was shortened by 0 bases and J by 1 base, with 7 bases between the two germline ends. Germline CDR1 reads LGHNA; CDR2 reads YNFKEQ. This CDR3 contains 15 residues. The CDR3 DNA reads as TGTGCCAGCAGCCAAGATAGTGAATCCTACAATGAGCAGTTCTTC. Its protein is CASSQDSESYNEQFF.

The chain employs TRBV3-1 (or the pseudogene TRBV3-2) and TRBJ1-3; D might be TRBD1 (5 bases). Germline values: CDR1 LGHDT, CDR2 YNNKEL (reference sequence). Trimming took off 0 bases at V and 4 bases at J, with 16 bases between the two ends. This CDR3 region has 17 residues. CDR3 sequence (DNA): TGTGCCAGCAGCCAAGATTGGGGGGGGGTTTCCGGAAACACCATATATTTT. Translating it yields CASSQDWGGVSGNTIYF.

J is TRBJ2-1 and V is TRBV2, with D possibly matching TRBD2 (6 bases). The CDR3 runs 14 residues. Germline CDR1 reads SNHLY; CDR2 reads FYNNEI. V was pared by 4 bases and J by 4 bases, with 11 bases between. The CDR3 nucleotides are TGTGCCAGCAGTGTTAGCGGCGTTTACAATGAGCAGTTCTTC. Encoded protein: CASSVSGVYNEQFF.

V gene TRBV6-5 combines with J gene TRBJ1-1; 7 bases map to TRBD1. Germline assignment: CDR1 MNHEY and CDR2 SVGAGI. Unmatched junction bases numbered 10, after V lost 6 bases and J lost 9 bases. This CDR3 is built from 13 residues. DNA of the CDR3: TGTGCCAGCAGCCGCTCGGGACAGCCACAAGCTTTCTTT. Amino acid sequence: CASSRSGQPQAFF.

This clone was seen repeatedly, ten times or more. This rearrangement joins TRBV5-6 to TRBJ1-2, with D perhaps matching TRBD1 (5 bases). V was trimmed by 5 bases and J by 0 bases, leaving 14 bases between them. Germline CDR1 is SGHDT and CDR2 is YYEEEE. The CDR3 covers 15 residues. CDR3 sequence reads: CASSPRQRPNYGYTF. The CDR3 DNA sequence: TGTGCCAGCAGTCCCCGACAGAGACCTAACTATGGCTACACCTTC.

With respect to this clone: Other DNA sequences from this sample encode an identical CDR3 as well. The chain joins TRBV9 to TRBJ2-3, with D perhaps matching TRBD2 (5 bases). Trimming took off 2 bases at V and 0 bases at J, with 7 bases between the two ends. This CDR3 is 14 amino acids long. Germline lookup yields CDR1 SGDLS and CDR2 YYNGEE. The CDR3 protein is CASSVRGSTDTQYF. DNA for the CDR3: TGTGCCAGCAGCGTTCGGGGTAGCACAGATACGCAGTATTTT.

The V and J genes are TRBV30 and TRBJ1-1; 10 bases fit TRBD1. J gave up 4 bases and V 5 bases, and 13 bases lay outside the gene matches. Germline V gene lookup returns CDR1 GTSNPN and CDR2 SVGIG (reference sequence). The CDR3 has 16 amino acids. The CDR3 coding sequence is TGTGCCTGGGGGCTTGGGACAGGGGCGATAGGCACTGAAGCTTTCTTT. It yields the protein CAWGLGTGAIGTEAFF.

V and J are TRBV5-5 and TRBJ1-6; 7 positions match TRBD1. This CDR3 has 19 residues. Germline trimming cut 4 bases from V and 2 bases from J; bases unmatched to any gene: 15. Germline lookup yields CDR1 SGHKS and CDR2 YYEKEE (reference sequence). CDR3 sequence (DNA): TGTGCCAGCAGCGACAGGGAAGGACTCATAAGGGCCTATAATTCACCCCTCCACTTT. Protein: CASSDREGLIRAYNSPLHF.